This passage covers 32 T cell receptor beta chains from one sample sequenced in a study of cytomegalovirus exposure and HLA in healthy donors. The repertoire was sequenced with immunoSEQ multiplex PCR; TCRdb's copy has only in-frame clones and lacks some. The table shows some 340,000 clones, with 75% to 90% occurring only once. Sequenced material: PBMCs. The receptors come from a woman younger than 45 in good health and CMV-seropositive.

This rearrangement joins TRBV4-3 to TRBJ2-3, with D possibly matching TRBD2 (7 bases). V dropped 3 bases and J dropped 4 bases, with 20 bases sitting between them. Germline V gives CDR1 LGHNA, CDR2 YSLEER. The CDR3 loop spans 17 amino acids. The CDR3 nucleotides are TGCGCCAGCAGCCAGAGCGGGGCAGGGGATTCGGCAGATACGCAGTATTTT. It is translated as CASSQSGAGDSADTQYF.

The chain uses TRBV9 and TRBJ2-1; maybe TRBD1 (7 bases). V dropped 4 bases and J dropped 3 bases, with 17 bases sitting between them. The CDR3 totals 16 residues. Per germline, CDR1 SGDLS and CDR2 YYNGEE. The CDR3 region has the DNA TGTGCCAGCAGCCTTAGGGGGCGGGGTAGCTACAATGAGCAGTTCTTC. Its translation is CASSLRGRGSYNEQFF.

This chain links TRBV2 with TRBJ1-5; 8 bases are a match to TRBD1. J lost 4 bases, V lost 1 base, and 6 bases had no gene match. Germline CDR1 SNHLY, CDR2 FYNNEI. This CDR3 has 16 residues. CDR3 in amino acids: CASSEGGQAGNQPQHF. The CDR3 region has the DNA TGTGCCAGCAGTGAAGGGGGACAGGCAGGGAATCAGCCCCAGCATTTT.

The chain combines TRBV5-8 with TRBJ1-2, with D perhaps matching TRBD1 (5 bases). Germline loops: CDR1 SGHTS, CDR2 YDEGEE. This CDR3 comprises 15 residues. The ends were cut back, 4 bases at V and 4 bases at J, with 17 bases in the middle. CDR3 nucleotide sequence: TGTGCCAGCAGCCCCCGGGACCCAATTGGCTATGGCTACACCTTC. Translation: CASSPRDPIGYGYTF.

Here the CDR3 DNA reads TGTGCCAGCAGCGAGGGAAACACCATATATTTT. It yields the protein CASSEGNTIYF. V and J are TRBV11-2 and TRBJ1-3, with D unclear. The germline V gene has CDR1 SGHAT and CDR2 FQNNGV. The germline V and J ends were trimmed by 5 bases and 4 bases, with 3 bases remaining between them. The CDR3 totals 11 residues.

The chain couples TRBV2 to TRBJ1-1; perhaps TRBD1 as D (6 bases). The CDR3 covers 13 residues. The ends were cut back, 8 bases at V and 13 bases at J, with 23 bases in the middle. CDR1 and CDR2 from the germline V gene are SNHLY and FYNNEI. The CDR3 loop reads CASYPYTGHDVFF. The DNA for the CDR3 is TGTGCCAGCTACCCATACACGGGACACGACGTTTTCTTT.

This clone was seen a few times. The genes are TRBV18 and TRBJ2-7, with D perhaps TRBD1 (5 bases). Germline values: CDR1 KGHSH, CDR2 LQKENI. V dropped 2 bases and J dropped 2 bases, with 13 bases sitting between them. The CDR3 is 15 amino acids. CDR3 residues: CASSPVETATYEQYF. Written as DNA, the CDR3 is TGTGCCAGCTCACCAGTAGAGACAGCTACCTACGAGCAGTACTTC. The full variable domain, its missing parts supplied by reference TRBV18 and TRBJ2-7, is NAGVMQNPRHLVRRRGQEARLRCSPMKGHSHVYWYRQLPEEGLKFMVYLQKENIIDESGMPKERFSAEFPKEGPSILRIQQVVRGDSAAYFCASSPVETATYEQYFGPGTRLTVT.

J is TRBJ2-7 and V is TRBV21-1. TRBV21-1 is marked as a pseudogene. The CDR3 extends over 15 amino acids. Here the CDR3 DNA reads TGTGCCAGCAGCAAAGTTGGGCGGCCCTCCTACGAGCAGTACTTC. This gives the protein CASSKVGRPSYEQYF.

The CDR3 is CASSPIAGGETQYF. CDR3 sequence (DNA): TGCGCCAGCAGCCCTATAGCGGGAGGAGAGACCCAGTACTTC. V gene TRBV4-1 combines with J gene TRBJ2-5; 10 positions match TRBD2. The CDR3 totals 14 residues. The germline V gene encodes CDR1 MGHRA and CDR2 YSYEKL. V lost 4 bases, J lost 4 bases, and 3 bases stayed unmatched.

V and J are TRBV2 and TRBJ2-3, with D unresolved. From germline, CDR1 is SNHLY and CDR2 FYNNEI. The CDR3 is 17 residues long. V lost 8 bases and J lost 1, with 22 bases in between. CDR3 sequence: CASLQDHSALGTDTQYF. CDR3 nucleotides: TGTGCCAGCCTACAAGACCACAGCGCCTTGGGCACAGATACGCAGTATTTT.

The CDR3 coding sequence is TGTGCCACCAAGGCCAGTGAGCGCTATGGCTACACCTTC. This sequence encodes CATKASERYGYTF. This chain joins TRBV15 and TRBJ1-2; D is uncertain. Germline V lookup: CDR1 LNHNV, CDR2 YYDKDF (reference sequence). CDR3 length: 13 residues. V was clipped by 7 bases and J by 4 bases, with 13 bases between them.

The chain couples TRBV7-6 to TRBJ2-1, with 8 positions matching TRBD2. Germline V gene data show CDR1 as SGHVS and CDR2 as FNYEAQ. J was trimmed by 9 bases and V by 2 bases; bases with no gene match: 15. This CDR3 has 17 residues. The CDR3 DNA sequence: TGTGCCAGCAGCTTACGGGGCCTAGCGGGTGGCGGAAGTGAGCAGTTCTTC. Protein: CASSLRGLAGGGSEQFF.

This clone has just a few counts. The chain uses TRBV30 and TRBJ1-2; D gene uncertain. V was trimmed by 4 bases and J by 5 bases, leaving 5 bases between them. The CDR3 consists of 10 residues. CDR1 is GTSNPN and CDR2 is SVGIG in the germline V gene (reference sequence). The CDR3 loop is CAWKQYGYTF. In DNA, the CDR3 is TGTGCCTGGAAACAGTATGGCTACACCTTC.

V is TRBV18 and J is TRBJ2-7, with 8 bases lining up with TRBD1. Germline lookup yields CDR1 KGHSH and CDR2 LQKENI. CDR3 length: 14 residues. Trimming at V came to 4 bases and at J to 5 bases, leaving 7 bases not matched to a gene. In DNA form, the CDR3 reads TGTGCCAGCTCACTCTCCAGGGGGCGCGACGAGCAGTACTTC. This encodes CASSLSRGRDEQYF.

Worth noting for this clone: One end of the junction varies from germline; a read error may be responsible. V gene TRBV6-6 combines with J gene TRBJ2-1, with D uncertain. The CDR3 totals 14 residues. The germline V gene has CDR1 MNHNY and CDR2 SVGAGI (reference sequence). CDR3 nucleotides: TGTGCCAGCAGTTACTCCGCCCCACTCAATCAGCAGTTCTTC. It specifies CASSYSAPLNQQFF.

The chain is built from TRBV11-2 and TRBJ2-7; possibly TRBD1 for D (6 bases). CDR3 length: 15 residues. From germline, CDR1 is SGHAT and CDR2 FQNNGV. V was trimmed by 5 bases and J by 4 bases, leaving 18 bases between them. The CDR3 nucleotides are TGTGCCAGCAGCCAACGACAGGCGGACTTATACGAGCAGTACTTC. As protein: CASSQRQADLYEQYF.

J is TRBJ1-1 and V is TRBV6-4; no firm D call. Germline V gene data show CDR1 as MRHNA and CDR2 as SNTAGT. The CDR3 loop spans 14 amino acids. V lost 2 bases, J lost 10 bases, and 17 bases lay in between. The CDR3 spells CASSDEVGARRAFF. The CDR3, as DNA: TGTGCCAGCAGTGACGAGGTTGGCGCGCGGCGAGCTTTCTTT.

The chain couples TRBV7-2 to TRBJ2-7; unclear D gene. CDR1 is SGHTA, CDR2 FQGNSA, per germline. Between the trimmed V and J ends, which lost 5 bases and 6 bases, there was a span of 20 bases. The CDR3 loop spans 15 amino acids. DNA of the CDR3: TGTGCCAGCAGCAGAGGTGCCGGGCAAGTACGCGAGCAGTACTTC. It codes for CASSRGAGQVREQYF.

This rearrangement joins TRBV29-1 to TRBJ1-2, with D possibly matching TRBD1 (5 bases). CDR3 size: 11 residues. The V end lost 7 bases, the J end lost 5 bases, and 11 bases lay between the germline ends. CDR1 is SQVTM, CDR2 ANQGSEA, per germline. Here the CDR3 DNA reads TGCAGCGATGTGACAGATTATGGCTACACCTTC. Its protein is CSDVTDYGYTF.

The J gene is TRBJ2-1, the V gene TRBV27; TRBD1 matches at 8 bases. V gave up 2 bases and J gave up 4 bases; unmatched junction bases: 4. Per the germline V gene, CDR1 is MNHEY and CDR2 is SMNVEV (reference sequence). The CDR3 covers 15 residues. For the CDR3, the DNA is TGTGCCAGCAGTTTACTTGGGACAGGATACAATGAGCAGTTCTTC. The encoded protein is CASSLLGTGYNEQFF.

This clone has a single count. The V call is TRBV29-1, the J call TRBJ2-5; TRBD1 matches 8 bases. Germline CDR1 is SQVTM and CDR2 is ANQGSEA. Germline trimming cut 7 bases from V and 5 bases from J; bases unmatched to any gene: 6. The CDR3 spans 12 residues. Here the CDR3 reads CSAYRGSETQYF. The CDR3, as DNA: TGCAGCGCCTACAGGGGGTCGGAGACCCAGTACTTC.

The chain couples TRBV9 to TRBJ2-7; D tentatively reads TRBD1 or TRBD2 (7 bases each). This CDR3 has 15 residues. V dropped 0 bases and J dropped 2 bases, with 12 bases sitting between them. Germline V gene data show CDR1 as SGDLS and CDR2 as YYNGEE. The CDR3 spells CASSVDPGGAYEQYF. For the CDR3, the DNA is TGTGCCAGCAGCGTAGACCCAGGGGGGGCCTACGAGCAGTACTTC.

Here the CDR3 reads CASSANPYEQYF. The CDR3 bases are TGTGCCAGCTCCGCAAACCCCTACGAGCAGTACTTC. V gene TRBV27 combines with J gene TRBJ2-7; unclear D gene. The CDR3 has 12 amino acids. Trimming shortened V by 8 bases and J by 2 bases, and 10 bases separated the two germline ends. Germline CDR1 reads MNHEY; CDR2 reads SMNVEV (reference sequence).

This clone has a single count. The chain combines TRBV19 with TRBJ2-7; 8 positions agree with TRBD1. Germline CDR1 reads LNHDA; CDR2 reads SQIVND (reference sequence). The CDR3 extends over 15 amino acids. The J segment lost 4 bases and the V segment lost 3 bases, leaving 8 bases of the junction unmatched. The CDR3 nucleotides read TGTGCCAGTAGTATCCGGACAGGGTCTGGTTACGAGCAGTACTTC. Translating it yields CASSIRTGSGYEQYF.

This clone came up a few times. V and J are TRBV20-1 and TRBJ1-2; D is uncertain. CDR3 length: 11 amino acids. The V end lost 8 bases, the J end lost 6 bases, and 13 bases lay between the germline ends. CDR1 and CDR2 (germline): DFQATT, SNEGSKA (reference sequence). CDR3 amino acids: CSSVRPDGYTF. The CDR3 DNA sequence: TGCAGTTCCGTAAGGCCAGATGGCTACACCTTC.

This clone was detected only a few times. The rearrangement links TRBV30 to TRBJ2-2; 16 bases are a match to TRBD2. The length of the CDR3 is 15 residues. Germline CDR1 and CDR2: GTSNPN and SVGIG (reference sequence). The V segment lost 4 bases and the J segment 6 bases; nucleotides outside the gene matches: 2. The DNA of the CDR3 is TGTGCCTGGACGGGGACTAGCGGGAGGGCCGGGGAGCTGTTTTTT. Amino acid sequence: CAWTGTSGRAGELFF.

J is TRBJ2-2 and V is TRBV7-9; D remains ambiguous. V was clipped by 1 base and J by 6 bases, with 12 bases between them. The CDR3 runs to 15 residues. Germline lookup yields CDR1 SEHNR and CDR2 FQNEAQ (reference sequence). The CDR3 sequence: CASSLGPESAGELFF. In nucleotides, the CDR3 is TGTGCCAGCAGCTTAGGTCCAGAGTCGGCCGGGGAGCTGTTTTTT. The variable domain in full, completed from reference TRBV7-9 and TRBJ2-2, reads DTGVSQNPRHKITKRGQNVTFRCDPISEHNRLYWYRQTLGQGPEFLTYFQNEAQLEKSRLLSDRFSAERPKGSFSTLEIQRTEQGDSAMYLCASSLGPESAGELFFGEGSRLTVL.

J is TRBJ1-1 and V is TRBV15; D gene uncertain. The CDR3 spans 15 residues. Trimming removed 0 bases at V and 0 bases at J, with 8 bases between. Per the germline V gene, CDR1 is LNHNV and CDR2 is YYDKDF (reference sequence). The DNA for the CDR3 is TGTGCCACCAGCAGAGATGCACAGATGAACACTGAAGCTTTCTTT. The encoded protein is CATSRDAQMNTEAFF.

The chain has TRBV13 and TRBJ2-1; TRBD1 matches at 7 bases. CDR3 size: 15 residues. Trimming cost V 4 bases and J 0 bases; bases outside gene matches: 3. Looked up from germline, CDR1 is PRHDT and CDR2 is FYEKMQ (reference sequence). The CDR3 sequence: CASSSRGFSYNEQFF. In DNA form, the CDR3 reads TGTGCCAGCAGCTCCAGGGGGTTCTCCTACAATGAGCAGTTCTTC. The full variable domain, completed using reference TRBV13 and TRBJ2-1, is AAGVIQSPRHLIKEKRETATLKCYPIPRHDTVYWYQQGPGQDPQFLISFYEKMQSDKGSIPDRFSAQQFSDYHSELNMSSLELGDSALYFCASSSRGFSYNEQFFGPGTRLTVL.

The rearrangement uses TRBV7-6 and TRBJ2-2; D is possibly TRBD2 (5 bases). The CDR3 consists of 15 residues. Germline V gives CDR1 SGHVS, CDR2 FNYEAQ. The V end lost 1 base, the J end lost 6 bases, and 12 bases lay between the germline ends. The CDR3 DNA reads TGTGCCAGCAGCTTAGAAGGATGGGGAGCCGGGGAGCTGTTTTTT. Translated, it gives CASSLEGWGAGELFF. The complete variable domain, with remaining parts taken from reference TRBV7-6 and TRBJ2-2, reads GAGVSQSPRYKVTKRGQDVALRCDPISGHVSLYWYRQALGQGPEFLTYFNYEAQQDKSGLPNDRFSAERPEGSISTLTIQRTEQRDSAMYRCASSLEGWGAGELFFGEGSRLTVL.

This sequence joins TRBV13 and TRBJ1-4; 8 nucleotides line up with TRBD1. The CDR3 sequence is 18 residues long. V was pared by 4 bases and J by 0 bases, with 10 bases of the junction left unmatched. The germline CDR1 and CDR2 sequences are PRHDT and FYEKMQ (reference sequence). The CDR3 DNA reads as TGTGCCAGCAGCTCCAGGACAGGGAGAATTACAACTAATGAAAAACTGTTTTTT. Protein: CASSSRTGRITTNEKLFF.

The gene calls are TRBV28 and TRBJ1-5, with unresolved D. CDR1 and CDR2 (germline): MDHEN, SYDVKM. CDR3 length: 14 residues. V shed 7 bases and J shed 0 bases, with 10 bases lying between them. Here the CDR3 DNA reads TGTGCCAGCACAGAGACTTATAGCAATCAGCCCCAGCATTTT. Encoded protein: CASTETYSNQPQHF. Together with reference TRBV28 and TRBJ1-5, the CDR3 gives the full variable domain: DVKVTQSSRYLVKRTGEKVFLECVQDMDHENMFWYRQDPGLGLRLIYFSYDVKMKEKGDIPEGYSVSREKKERFSLILESASTNQTSMYLCASTETYSNQPQHFGDGTRLSIL.